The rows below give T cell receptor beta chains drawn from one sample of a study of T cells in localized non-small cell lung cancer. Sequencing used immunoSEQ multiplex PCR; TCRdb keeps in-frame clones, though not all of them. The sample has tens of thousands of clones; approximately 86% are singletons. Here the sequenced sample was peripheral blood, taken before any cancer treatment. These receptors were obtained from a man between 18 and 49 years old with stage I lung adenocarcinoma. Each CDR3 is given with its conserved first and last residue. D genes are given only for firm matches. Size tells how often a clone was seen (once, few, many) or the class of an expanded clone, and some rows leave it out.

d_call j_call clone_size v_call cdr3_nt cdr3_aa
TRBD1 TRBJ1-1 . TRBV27 TGTGCCAGCAGTGACTCAGGGGGAAGCACTGAAGCTTTCTTT CASSDSGGSTEAFF
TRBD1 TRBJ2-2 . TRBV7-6 TGTGCCAGCAGCTTAGTAGGGACAGGGCGCCCCAGGGGCACCGGGGAGCTGTTTTTT CASSLVGTGRPRGTGELFF
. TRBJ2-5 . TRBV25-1 TGTGCCAGCAGTGAATCCGACCAAGAGACCCAGTACTTC CASSESDQETQYF
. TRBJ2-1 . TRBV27 TGTGCCAGCAGTTTTACGGGAGATGAGCAGTTCTTC CASSFTGDEQFF
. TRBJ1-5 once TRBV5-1 TGCGCCAGCAGCTTGGCCCCAGGTACGGGACAGCCCCAGCATTTT CASSLAPGTGQPQHF
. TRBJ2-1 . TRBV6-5 TGTGCCAGCAGTCAGACACCTACCTACAATGAGCAGTTCTTC CASSQTPTYNEQFF
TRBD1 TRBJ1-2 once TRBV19 TGTGCCAGTAGTATAGATCACCGGACAGGGGGTTACTATGGCTACACCTTC CASSIDHRTGGYYGYTF
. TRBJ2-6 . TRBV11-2 TGTGCCAGCAGGGGACCCCGCAACTCTGGGGCCAACGTCCTGACTTTC CASRGPRNSGANVLTF
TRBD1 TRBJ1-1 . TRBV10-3 TGTGCCATCAGGACAGGGACCATGAACACTGAAGCTTTCTTT CAIRTGTMNTEAFF
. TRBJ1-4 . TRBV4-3 TGCGCCAGCAGCCAAGAATGGAGGGGCGATGAAAAACTGTTTTTT CASSQEWRGDEKLFF
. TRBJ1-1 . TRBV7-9 TGTGCCAGCAACAATCCTCCTGACCCAAGGGGCACTGAAGCTTTCTTT CASNNPPDPRGTEAFF
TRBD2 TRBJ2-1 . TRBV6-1 TGTGCCAGCAGTGGGCTAGCGGGGGTTCCCAATGAGCAGTTCTTC CASSGLAGVPNEQFF
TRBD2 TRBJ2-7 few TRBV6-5 TGTGCCAGCAGTTTTGCGGGGGGCGGCGAGCAGTACTTC CASSFAGGGEQYF
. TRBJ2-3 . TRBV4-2 TGTGCCAGCAGCCAAGACCCTAGCACAGATACGCAGTATTTT CASSQDPSTDTQYF
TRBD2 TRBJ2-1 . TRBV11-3 TGTGCCAGCAGCTTGGGACTAGCGGGGGAGGATGAGCAGTTCTTC CASSLGLAGEDEQFF
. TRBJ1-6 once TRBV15 TGTGCCACCAGCAGAGATCCGGGGTCACCCCTCCACTTT CATSRDPGSPLHF
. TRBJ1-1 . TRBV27 TGTGCCAGCAGCCCGGTTGAGGACACTGAAGCTTTCTTT CASSPVEDTEAFF
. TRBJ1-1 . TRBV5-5 TGTGCCAGCAGCCCCTTAGAGGGGAGGACGGGAACTGAAGCTTTCTTT CASSPLEGRTGTEAFF
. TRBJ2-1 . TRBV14 TGTGCCAGCAGCCCCTGGACAGAAAAGAATGAGCAGTTCTTC CASSPWTEKNEQFF
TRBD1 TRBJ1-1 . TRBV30 TGTGCCTGGAGTCGCAGGGGGAGGAACACTGAAGCTTTCTTT CAWSRRGRNTEAFF
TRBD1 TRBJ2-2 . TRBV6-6 TGTGCCAGCAGTTCGGGGACAGCCCGAAACACCGGGGAGCTGTTTTTT CASSSGTARNTGELFF
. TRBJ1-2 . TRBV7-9 TGTGCCAGCAGCTTAGAAGTCTACAGCCATTCTAACTATGGCTACACCTTC CASSLEVYSHSNYGYTF